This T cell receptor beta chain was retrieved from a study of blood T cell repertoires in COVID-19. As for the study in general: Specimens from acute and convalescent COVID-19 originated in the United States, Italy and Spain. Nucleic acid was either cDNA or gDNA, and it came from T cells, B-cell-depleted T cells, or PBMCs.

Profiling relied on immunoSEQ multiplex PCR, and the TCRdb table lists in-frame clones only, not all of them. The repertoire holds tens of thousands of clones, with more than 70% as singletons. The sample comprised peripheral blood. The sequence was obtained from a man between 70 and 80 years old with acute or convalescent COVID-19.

CDR3 amino acids: CAISGTSGGETQYF. CDR3 bases: TGTGCCATCAGTGGGACTAGCGGGGGAGAGACCCAGTACTTC. The chain recombines TRBV10-3 with TRBJ2-5; 13 bases match TRBD2. V dropped 4 bases and J dropped 4; count of bases not matched to a gene: 0. From germline, CDR1 is ENHRY and CDR2 SYGVKD. The CDR3 is 14 amino acids.